This T cell receptor beta chain was obtained from a study of cytomegalovirus exposure and HLA in healthy donors. Study outcomes and limitations: Later analysis identified a missense DCLRE1C variant that was linked to TCR beta V- and J-gene trimming.

In the case of this clone: Antigen unknown.

CDR1 is MNHNY and CDR2 is SVGAGI in the germline V gene (reference sequence). This CDR3 spans 16 amino acids. The V segment lost 2 bases and the J segment 4 bases; nucleotides outside the gene matches: 7. In the PCR, 60 Vbeta and 13 Jbeta primers were used. Only in-frame clones appear in the TCRdb table, and some are missing; sequencing was by immunoSEQ multiplex PCR. The data hold some 150,000 clones, with about 88% observed a single time. The TCR was taken from a woman under 30 in good health and CMV-seronegative. The chain links TRBV6-6 to TRBJ2-3; 9 bases are shared with TRBD2. The specimen sequenced was PBMCs. CDR3 in DNA: TGTGCCAGCAGTTACAGGGCGGGGGGGCTGGCAGATACGCAGTATTTT. This encodes CASSYRAGGLADTQYF.